The text below deals with one T cell receptor beta chain. The antigen is unknown. Germline-derived CDR1 and CDR2 are SGHRS and YFSETQ. This CDR3 is built from 16 residues. Unmatched junction bases numbered 10, after V lost 3 bases and J lost 1 base. The data are from a study of T cell responses to AZD1222 COVID-19 vaccine. Study-level results: Seropositive at baseline were only 5 or 6 AZD1222 recipients. Repertoire sampling occurred only after the peak T cell response. Females made up more of the donors, who were largely white British, and clonal diversity may have come out too low.

Here immunoSEQ multiplex PCR was the method, and the copy in TCRdb shows in-frame clones only, minus some. The sample consists of about 100,000 clones, about 90% of them appearing once. This sequence was found in an adult in good health. The chain has TRBV5-1 and TRBJ2-7; TRBD1 matches 7 bases. The sequencing here drew on peripheral blood, taken on day 0 of AZD1222 vaccination. CDR3 region: CASSSGAAGGSYEQYF. The CDR3 region has the DNA TGCGCCAGCAGCTCGGGCGCGGCAGGGGGATCCTACGAGCAGTACTTC.